This T cell receptor beta chain comes out of a study of response to subunit inactivated influenza vaccine. From the RT-PCR reads, TCRdb called clonotypes with MiXCR, one entry per CDR3 protein. The sample lists hundreds of thousands of distinct CDR3 sequences, 25% occurring once. CDR3 length: 17 residues. The V gene's germline CDR1 is ENHRY and CDR2 SYGVKD. V lost 1 base and J lost 0, with 10 bases in between. This clonotype has a handful of counts. The rearrangement links TRBV10-3 to TRBJ2-6; maybe TRBD1 (5 bases). This specimen was CD4+ T cells sorted from PBMCs, taken more than 4 days after vaccination. The receptor comes from a man in his forties or fifties who received an inactivated influenza vaccine. The CDR3 nucleotides are TGTGCCATCAGTGAGTTAACAGGCGTCTCTGGGGCCAACGTCCTGACTTTC. This translates into CAISELTGVSGANVLTF.